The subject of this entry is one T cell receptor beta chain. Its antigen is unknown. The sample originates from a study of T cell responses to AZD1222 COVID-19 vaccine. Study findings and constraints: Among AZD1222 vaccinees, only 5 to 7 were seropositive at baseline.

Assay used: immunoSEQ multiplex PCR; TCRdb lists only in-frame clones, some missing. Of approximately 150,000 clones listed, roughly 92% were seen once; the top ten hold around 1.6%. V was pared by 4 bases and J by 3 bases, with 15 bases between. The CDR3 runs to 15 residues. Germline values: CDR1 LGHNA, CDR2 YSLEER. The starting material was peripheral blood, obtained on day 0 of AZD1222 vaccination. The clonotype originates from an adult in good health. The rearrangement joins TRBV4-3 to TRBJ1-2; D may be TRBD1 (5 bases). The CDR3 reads CASSPGHTSHYGYTF. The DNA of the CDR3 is TGCGCCAGCAGCCCCGGACATACGAGCCACTATGGCTACACCTTC.